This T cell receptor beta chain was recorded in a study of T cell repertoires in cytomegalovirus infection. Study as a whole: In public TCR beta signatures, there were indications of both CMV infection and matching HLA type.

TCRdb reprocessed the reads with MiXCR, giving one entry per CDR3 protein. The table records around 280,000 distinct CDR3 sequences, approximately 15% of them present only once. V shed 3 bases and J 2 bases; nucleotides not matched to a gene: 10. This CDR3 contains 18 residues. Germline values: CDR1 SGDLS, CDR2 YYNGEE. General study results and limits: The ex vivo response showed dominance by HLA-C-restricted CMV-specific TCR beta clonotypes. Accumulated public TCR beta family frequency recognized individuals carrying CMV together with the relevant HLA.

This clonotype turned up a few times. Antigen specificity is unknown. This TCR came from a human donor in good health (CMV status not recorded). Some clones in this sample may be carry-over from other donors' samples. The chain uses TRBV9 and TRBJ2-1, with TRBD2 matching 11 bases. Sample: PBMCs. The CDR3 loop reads CASSGGSGRDAPYNEQFF. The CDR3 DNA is TGTGCCAGCAGCGGGGGTAGCGGGAGGGATGCCCCCTACAATGAGCAGTTCTTC.